Listed here are 5 T cell receptor beta chains from one sample, sequenced in a study of patients and donors after allogeneic stem cell transplantation (dated by TCRdb to the early 2020s). Receptors were amplified or captured by RT-PCR. Sequencing relied on a NextSeq 550. TCRdb cleaned the public reads at Q25 with fastp, built clones with MiXCR and kept in-frame beta chains. When rows share a CDR3 protein, they turn into one entry using the most common DNA and genes. Counted in this sample were roughly 250,000 distinct CDR3 sequences; 13% to 15% of them appeared once. Of the sample, roughly 12% is held by the ten largest clones. The sequencing sample was made of blood, either unsorted or a sorted T cell fraction (not recorded which). The receptors were gathered from a human donor who was either an allogeneic HSCT recipient or a stem cell or donor lymphocyte infusion donor (not recorded which). It is not recorded whose cells these are; they may come from a transplant donor.

To note about this clonotype: One base away lies a much larger clone, so this may be a sequencing read error. Since no conserved phenylalanine or tryptophan closes the CDR3, a read error is the likely cause. The gene calls are TRBV12-3 or TRBV12-4 and TRBJ2-1; 10 nucleotides line up with TRBD1. There are 13 residues in the CDR3. V was clipped by 8 bases and J by 6 bases; unmatched bases: 4. The CDR3 protein is CASQWTGGNEQFL. CDR3 coding DNA: TGTGCCAGCCAGTGGACAGGGGGCAATGAGCAGTTCCTC.

CDR3 residues: CASSPRQAYNSPLHF. CDR3 DNA: TGTGCCAGCTCACCAAGACAGGCCTATAATTCACCCCTCCACTTT. This chain uses TRBV18 with TRBJ1-6, with D possibly TRBD1 on 6 matching bases. The CDR3 covers 15 residues. Germline CDR1 reads KGHSH; CDR2 reads LQKENI. The V end lost 2 bases, the J end lost 2 bases, and 7 bases lay between the germline ends.

The sample holds many counts of this clonotype. The V call is TRBV12-3 or TRBV12-4, the J call TRBJ2-5; 9 bases are shared with TRBD2. The CDR3 length is 14 residues. V gave up 5 bases and J gave up 4 bases; unmatched junction bases: 5. CDR3 amino acids: CASSPSGVLETQYF. CDR3 nucleotides: TGTGCCAGCAGTCCTAGCGGGGTCCTAGAGACCCAGTACTTC.

The chain links TRBV3-1 to TRBJ2-3; D is ambiguous. Germline values: CDR1 LGHDT, CDR2 YNNKEL (reference sequence). The CDR3 is 13 residues long. With 1 base removed from V and 6 bases from J, the gap between germline ends came to 8 bases. CDR3 nucleotide sequence: TGTGCCAGCAGCCAAGTCGGAAGGGATACGCAGTATTTT. Translation: CASSQVGRDTQYF.

In the case of this clonotype: One base away lies a much larger clone, so this may be a sequencing read error. It is likely a read error, because the conserved phenylalanine at the end of the CDR3 is missing. The chain carries TRBV11-2 and TRBJ1-1; possible D gene TRBD1, 5 bases. The CDR3 sequence is 14 residues long. The germline V and J ends were trimmed by 2 bases and 9 bases, with 16 bases remaining between them. Germline CDR1 reads SGHAT; CDR2 reads FQNNGV. The CDR3 loop is CASSLLDGGSKAFL. The DNA for the CDR3 is TGTGCCAGCAGCTTATTGGATGGGGGATCCAAAGCTTTCCTT.